Listed below are T cell receptor beta chains from one sample, sequenced in a study of shared clonotypes between healthy human individuals. Profiling relied on immunoSEQ multiplex PCR, and the TCRdb table lists in-frame clones only, not all of them. The sample records 2,500,000 or so clones, over 85% being singletons. The sample comprised naive CD4+ T cells from PBMCs. These receptors all stem from a man younger than 30 in good health. Some clones in this sample may be carry-over from other donors' samples. Each CDR3 is given with its conserved first and last residue. The order of the fields is clone size, V gene, J gene, D gene, CDR3 protein, CDR3 DNA. A D gene is named only where the DNA matches it firmly. The size field is filled for only some rows; it gives once, few, many or a size class.

NA	TRBV30	TRBJ2-2	NA	CAWLPPNTGELFF	TGTGCCTGGCTGCCACCGAACACCGGGGAGCTGTTTTTT
NA	TRBV5-1	TRBJ1-1	NA	CASRKGSLNTEAFF	TGCGCCAGCAGAAAGGGATCCTTGAACACTGAAGCTTTCTTT
NA	TRBV28	TRBJ2-7	TRBD1	CASNLRDRGGNEQYF	TGTGCCAGCAATCTGAGGGACAGGGGGGGTAACGAGCAGTACTTC
NA	TRBV6-1	TRBJ2-1	NA	CASSGGYSYNEQFF	TGTGCCAGCAGTGGGGGTTACAGCTACAATGAGCAGTTCTTC
once	TRBV28	TRBJ1-5	NA	CASSLRRGSYQPQHF	TGTGCCAGCAGTTTACGGAGGGGGTCGTATCAGCCCCAGCATTTT
NA	TRBV29-1	TRBJ1-3	NA	CSVVSWTGNTIYF	TGCAGCGTTGTCAGTTGGACTGGAAACACCATATATTTT
NA	TRBV7-3	TRBJ2-2	TRBD1	CASSKRTGSNTGELFF	TGTGCCAGCAGCAAAAGGACAGGGTCAAACACCGGGGAGCTGTTTTTT
once	TRBV7-8	TRBJ2-1	TRBD1	CASSHGTGAYNEQFF	TGTGCCAGCAGCCACGGGACAGGGGCCTACAATGAGCAGTTCTTC
NA	TRBV7-9	TRBJ1-4	NA	CASSSLKQGEKLFF	TGTGCCAGCAGCTCCCTTAAACAGGGTGAAAAACTGTTTTTT
NA	TRBV6-5	TRBJ1-2	NA	CASSYGGTANSLGYTF	TGTGCCAGCAGTTACGGAGGGACGGCTAATTCGCTTGGGTACACCTTC
NA	TRBV5-4	TRBJ2-1	NA	CASSIPAGGGQFF	TGTGCCAGCAGCATACCGGCCGGAGGCGGGCAGTTCTTC
NA	TRBV19	TRBJ2-2	TRBD2	CATSTSGRSTGELFF	TGTGCCACCTCGACTAGCGGTAGGAGCACCGGGGAGCTGTTTTTT
NA	TRBV19	TRBJ2-5	NA	CASSKNPYQETQYF	TGTGCCAGTAGTAAAAATCCGTACCAAGAGACCCAGTACTTC
NA	TRBV28	TRBJ1-5	NA	CASSPNWLRASDQPQHF	TGTGCCAGCAGCCCAAACTGGCTCCGAGCCTCAGATCAGCCCCAGCATTTT
NA	TRBV7-9	TRBJ1-1	NA	CASSSGDIEAFF	TGTGCCAGCAGCTCAGGGGACATTGAAGCTTTCTTT
once	TRBV13	TRBJ2-2	TRBD1	CASSATGLTNTGELFF	TGTGCCAGCAGCGCGACAGGGTTAACGAACACCGGGGAGCTGTTTTTT
NA	TRBV28	TRBJ2-7	TRBD1	CASSWSRGKDEQYF	TGTGCCAGCAGTTGGTCCAGGGGGAAGGACGAGCAGTACTTC
NA	TRBV5-1	TRBJ1-1	NA	CASSLASGLNTEAFF	TGCGCCAGCAGCTTGGCGTCCGGGTTGAACACTGAAGCTTTCTTT
NA	TRBV19	TRBJ1-1	NA	CASSPRAGNTEAFF	TGTGCCAGTAGTCCCCGGGCAGGGAACACTGAAGCTTTCTTT
once	TRBV6-1	TRBJ1-5	NA	CASSALGGSNQPQHF	TGTGCCAGCAGTGCCCTTGGGGGAAGCAATCAGCCCCAGCATTTT
NA	TRBV7-2	TRBJ1-3	NA	CASSLAGMGGNTIYF	TGTGCCAGCAGCTTAGCGGGAATGGGAGGAAACACCATATATTTT
NA	TRBV6-5	TRBJ2-7	TRBD2	CASSSREGGHEQYF	TGTGCCAGCAGTTCGCGGGAGGGGGGTCACGAGCAGTACTTC
NA	TRBV9	TRBJ2-5	TRBD2	CASSPTTSGTQETQYF	TGTGCCAGCAGCCCAACGACTAGCGGGACCCAAGAGACCCAGTACTTC
NA	TRBV28	TRBJ2-7	NA	CASRMGQRSYEQYF	TGTGCCAGCAGGATGGGACAACGCTCCTACGAGCAGTACTTC
NA	TRBV7-3	TRBJ2-2	NA	CATAIAPFQGGELFF	TGTGCCACCGCAATTGCTCCGTTCCAGGGCGGGGAGCTGTTTTTT
NA	TRBV6-1	TRBJ2-3	NA	CASSLTDTQYF	TGTGCCAGCAGTTTAACAGATACGCAGTATTTT
NA	TRBV7-2	TRBJ2-3	TRBD2	CASSLKTTAGVDTQYF	TGTGCCAGCAGCTTGAAAACTACCGCGGGGGTAGATACGCAGTATTTT
NA	TRBV5-4	TRBJ1-1	NA	CASSLEGTNTEAFF	TGTGCCAGCAGCTTGGAGGGGACGAACACTGAAGCTTTCTTT
NA	TRBV27	TRBJ1-1	NA	CASSELRGGTEAFF	TGTGCCAGCAGTGAACTCAGAGGTGGCACTGAAGCTTTCTTT
NA	TRBV5-1	TRBJ2-5	NA	CASSRDGEETQYF	TGCGCCAGCAGCCGGGACGGGGAAGAGACCCAGTACTTC
few	TRBV11-2	TRBJ1-1	NA	CASSFYQGTEAFF	TGTGCCAGCAGCTTTTATCAGGGCACTGAAGCTTTCTTT
NA	TRBV9	TRBJ1-2	NA	CASSPSSGQYGYTF	TGTGCCAGCAGCCCATCTTCAGGGCAGTATGGCTACACCTTC
NA	TRBV9	TRBJ2-3	TRBD2	CASSLTSGSPDTQYF	TGTGCCAGCAGCCTGACTAGCGGGAGCCCAGATACGCAGTATTTT
NA	TRBV16	TRBJ2-6	TRBD2	CASSHPGLVGSGANVLTF	TGTGCCAGCAGCCATCCGGGACTAGTGGGCTCCGGGGCCAACGTCCTGACTTTC
NA	TRBV11-2	TRBJ2-5	NA	CASSLLGAQQETQYF	TGTGCCAGCAGCTTGTTGGGGGCTCAGCAAGAGACCCAGTACTTC
few	TRBV7-2	TRBJ1-1	NA	CASSLASNRKAFF	TGTGCCAGCAGCTTAGCCTCTAACAGGAAAGCTTTCTTT
NA	TRBV12-5	TRBJ1-3	TRBD1	CASGHGQGVLNTIYF	TGTGCTAGTGGCCACGGACAGGGTGTCCTAAACACCATATATTTT
once	TRBV25-1	TRBJ1-5	TRBD1	CASSGDSQPQHF	TGTGCCAGCAGTGGGGACAGCCAGCCCCAGCATTTT
NA	TRBV30	TRBJ1-4	NA	CAWSHLATNEKLFF	TGTGCCTGGAGCCATCTTGCAACTAATGAAAAACTGTTTTTT
NA	TRBV5-1	TRBJ2-7	NA	CASSLEVRVSEQYF	TGCGCCAGCAGCTTGGAAGTCAGGGTAAGCGAGCAGTACTTC
NA	TRBV6-6	TRBJ1-5	NA	CASAAGVGGNQPQHF	TGTGCCAGCGCGGCAGGGGTAGGTGGCAATCAGCCCCAGCATTTT
NA	TRBV19	TRBJ1-1	TRBD1	CASSIGQGMAEAFF	TGTGCCAGTAGTATAGGACAGGGCATGGCTGAAGCTTTCTTT
NA	TRBV28	TRBJ1-3	NA	CASSLAPAGNTIYF	TGTGCCAGCAGTTTAGCGCCAGCTGGAAACACCATATATTTT
NA	TRBV5-1	TRBJ1-1	NA	CASSLSATTGTEAFF	TGCGCCAGCAGCTTGTCTGCGACCACAGGCACTGAAGCTTTCTTT
NA	TRBV5-1	TRBJ1-4	NA	CASSPGTENEKLFF	TGCGCCAGCAGTCCCGGGACCGAGAATGAAAAACTGTTTTTT
NA	TRBV4-1	TRBJ1-4	NA	CASSQGRQGNIATNEKLFF	TGCGCCAGCAGCCAAGGTCGGCAGGGCAATATCGCAACTAATGAAAAACTGTTTTTT
few	TRBV5-4	TRBJ2-1	TRBD2	CASSLASGPYNEQFF	TGTGCCAGCAGCTTGGCTAGCGGGCCCTACAATGAGCAGTTCTTC